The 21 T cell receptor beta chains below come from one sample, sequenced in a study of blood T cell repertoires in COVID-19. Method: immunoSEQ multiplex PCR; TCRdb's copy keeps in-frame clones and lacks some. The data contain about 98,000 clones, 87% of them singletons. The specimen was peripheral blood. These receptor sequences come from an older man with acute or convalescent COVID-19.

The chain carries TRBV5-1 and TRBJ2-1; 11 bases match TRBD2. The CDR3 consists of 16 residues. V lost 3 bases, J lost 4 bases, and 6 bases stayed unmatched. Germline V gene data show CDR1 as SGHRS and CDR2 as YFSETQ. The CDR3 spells CASSYISGGDYNEQFF. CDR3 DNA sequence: TGCGCCAGCAGCTATATTAGCGGGGGGGATTACAATGAGCAGTTCTTC.

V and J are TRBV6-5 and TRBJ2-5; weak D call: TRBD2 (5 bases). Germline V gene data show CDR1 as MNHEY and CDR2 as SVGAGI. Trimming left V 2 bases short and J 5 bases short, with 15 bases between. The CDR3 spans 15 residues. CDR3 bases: TGTGCCAGCAGTTACGGGTCCGAAACGGGGGAGACCCAGTACTTC. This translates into CASSYGSETGETQYF.

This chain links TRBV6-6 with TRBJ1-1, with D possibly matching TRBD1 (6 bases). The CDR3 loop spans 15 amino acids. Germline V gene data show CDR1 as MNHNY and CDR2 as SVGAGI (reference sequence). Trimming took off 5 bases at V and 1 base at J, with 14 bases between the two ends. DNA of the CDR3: TGTGCCAGCAGTGACCCGGGACACCGGAACACTGAAGCTTTCTTT. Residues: CASSDPGHRNTEAFF.

The CDR3 spells CASSGTLQETQYF. As DNA, the CDR3 is TGTGCCAGCAGCGGGACACTACAAGAGACCCAGTACTTC. The chain carries TRBV5-6 and TRBJ2-5; TRBD1 might be the D (6 bases). V lost 4 bases to trimming and J lost 2 bases, with 9 bases between them. CDR1 and CDR2 from the germline V gene are SGHDT and YYEEEE. The CDR3 covers 13 residues. The full variable domain, rest sourced from reference TRBV5-6 and TRBJ2-5, is DAGVTQSPTHLIKTRGQQVTLRCSPKSGHDTVSWYQQALGQGPQFIFQYYEEEERQRGNFPDRFSGHQFPNYSSELNVNALLLGDSALYLCASSGTLQETQYFGPGTRLLVL.

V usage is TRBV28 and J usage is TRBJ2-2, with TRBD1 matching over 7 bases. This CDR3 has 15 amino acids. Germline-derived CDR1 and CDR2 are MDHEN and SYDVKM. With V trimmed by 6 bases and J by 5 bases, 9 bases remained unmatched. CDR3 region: CASSPPTGRTGELFF. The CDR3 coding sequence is TGTGCCAGCAGCCCCCCGACAGGGCGGACCGGGGAGCTGTTTTTT.

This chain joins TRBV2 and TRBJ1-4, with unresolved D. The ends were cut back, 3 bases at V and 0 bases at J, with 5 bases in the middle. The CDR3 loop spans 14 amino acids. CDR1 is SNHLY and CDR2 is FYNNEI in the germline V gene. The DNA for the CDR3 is TGTGCCAGCAGTGACAGAACAACTAATGAAAAACTGTTTTTT. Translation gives CASSDRTTNEKLFF. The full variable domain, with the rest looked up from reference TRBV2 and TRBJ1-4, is EPEVTQTPSHQVTQMGQEVILRCVPISNHLYFYWYRQILGQKVEFLVSFYNNEISEKSEIFDDQFSVERPDGSNFTLKIRSTKLEDSAMYFCASSDRTTNEKLFFGSGTQLSVL.

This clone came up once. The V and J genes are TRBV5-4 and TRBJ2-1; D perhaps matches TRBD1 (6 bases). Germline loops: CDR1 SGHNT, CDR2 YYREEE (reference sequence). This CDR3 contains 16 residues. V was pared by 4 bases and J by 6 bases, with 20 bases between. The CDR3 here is CASSRGGSGGSNEQFF. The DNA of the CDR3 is TGTGCCAGCAGCCGAGGGGGATCCGGCGGCAGCAATGAGCAGTTCTTC.

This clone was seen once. The CDR3 is CASEGQGKLFNYGYTF. The CDR3 DNA sequence: TGTGCCAGCGAGGGACAGGGAAAGTTATTCAACTATGGCTACACCTTC. The V call is TRBV10-3, the J call TRBJ1-2; 9 nucleotides agree with TRBD1. This CDR3 has 16 residues. Germline CDR1 is ENHRY and CDR2 is SYGVKD. V shed 10 bases, J shed 2 bases, and the junction held 14 bases outside the gene matches.

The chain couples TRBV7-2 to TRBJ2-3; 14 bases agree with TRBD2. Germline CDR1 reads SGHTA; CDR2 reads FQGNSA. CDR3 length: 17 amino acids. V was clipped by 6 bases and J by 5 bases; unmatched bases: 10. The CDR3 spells CASRIPGLAGGRDTQYF. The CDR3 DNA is TGTGCCAGCAGGATTCCAGGACTAGCGGGGGGTCGAGATACGCAGTATTTT.

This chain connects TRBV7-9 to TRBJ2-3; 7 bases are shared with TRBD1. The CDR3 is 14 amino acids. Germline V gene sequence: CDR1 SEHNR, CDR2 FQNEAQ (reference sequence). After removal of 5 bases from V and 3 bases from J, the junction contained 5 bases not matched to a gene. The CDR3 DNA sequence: TGTGCCAGCAGCCTCGGGACAGCGACAGATACGCAGTATTTT. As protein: CASSLGTATDTQYF.

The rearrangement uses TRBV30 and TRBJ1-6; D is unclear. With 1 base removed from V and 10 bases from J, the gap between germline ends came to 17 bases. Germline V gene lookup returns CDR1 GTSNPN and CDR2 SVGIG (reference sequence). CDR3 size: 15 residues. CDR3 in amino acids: CAWSAPGSGGSPLHF. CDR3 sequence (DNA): TGTGCCTGGAGTGCGCCGGGATCCGGAGGGTCACCCCTCCACTTT.

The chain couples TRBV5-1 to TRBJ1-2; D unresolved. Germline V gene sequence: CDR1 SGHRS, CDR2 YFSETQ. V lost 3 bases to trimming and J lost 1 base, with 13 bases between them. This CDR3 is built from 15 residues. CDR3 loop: CASSSTGEFNYGYTF. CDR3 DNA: TGCGCCAGCAGCTCCACTGGAGAGTTTAACTATGGCTACACCTTC.

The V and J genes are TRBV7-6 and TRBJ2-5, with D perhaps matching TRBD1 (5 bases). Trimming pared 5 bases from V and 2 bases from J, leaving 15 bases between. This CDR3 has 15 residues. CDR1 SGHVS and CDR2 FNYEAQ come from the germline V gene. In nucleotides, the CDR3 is TGTGCCAGCAGCCCTAAAGGAGCAGGGCAAGAGACCCAGTACTTC. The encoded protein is CASSPKGAGQETQYF.

This CDR3 is CASSGGLAGRNEQFF. CDR3 coding DNA: TGTGCCAGCAGCGGGGGACTAGCGGGGAGGAATGAGCAGTTCTTC. This chain uses TRBV5-4 with TRBJ2-1; TRBD2 matches at 13 bases. The ends lost 4 bases at V and 7 bases at J; junction bases unmatched: 5. Germline CDR1 and CDR2: SGHNT and YYREEE (reference sequence). The CDR3 consists of 15 residues.

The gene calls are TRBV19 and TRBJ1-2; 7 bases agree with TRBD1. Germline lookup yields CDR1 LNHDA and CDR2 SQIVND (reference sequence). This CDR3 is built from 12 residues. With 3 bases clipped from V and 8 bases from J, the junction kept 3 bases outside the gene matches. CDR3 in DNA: TGTGCCAGTAGTATCAAGGGGGCCGGCTACACCTTC. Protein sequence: CASSIKGAGYTF. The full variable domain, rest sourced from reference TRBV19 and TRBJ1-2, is DGGITQSPKYLFRKEGQNVTLSCEQNLNHDAMYWYRQDPGQGLRLIYYSQIVNDFQKGDIAEGYSVSREKKESFPLTVTSAQKNPTAFYLCASSIKGAGYTFGSGTRLTVV.

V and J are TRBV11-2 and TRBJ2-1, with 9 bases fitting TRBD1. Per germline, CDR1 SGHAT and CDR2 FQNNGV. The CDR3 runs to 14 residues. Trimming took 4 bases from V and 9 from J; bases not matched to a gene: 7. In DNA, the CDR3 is TGTGCCAGCAGCTGGACAGGGGCTTTGGGTGAGCAGTTCTTC. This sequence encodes CASSWTGALGEQFF. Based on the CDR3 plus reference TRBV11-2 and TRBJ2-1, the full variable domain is EAGVAQSPRYKIIEKRQSVAFWCNPISGHATLYWYQQILGQGPKLLIQFQNNGVVDDSQLPKDRFSAERLKGVDSTLKIQPAKLEDSAVYLCASSWTGALGEQFFGPGTRLTVL.

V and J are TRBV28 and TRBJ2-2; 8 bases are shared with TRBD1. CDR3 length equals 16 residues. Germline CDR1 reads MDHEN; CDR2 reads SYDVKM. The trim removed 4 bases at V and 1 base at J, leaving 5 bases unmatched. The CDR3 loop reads CASSSRDRKNTGELFF. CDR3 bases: TGTGCCAGCAGTTCCCGGGACAGGAAGAACACCGGGGAGCTGTTTTTT.

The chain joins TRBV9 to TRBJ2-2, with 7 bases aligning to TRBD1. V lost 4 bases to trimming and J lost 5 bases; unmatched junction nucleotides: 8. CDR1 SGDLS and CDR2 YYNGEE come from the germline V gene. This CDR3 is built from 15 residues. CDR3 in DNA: TGTGCCAGCAGCCCTGAGGGGGCGTGGACCGGGGAGCTGTTTTTT. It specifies CASSPEGAWTGELFF.

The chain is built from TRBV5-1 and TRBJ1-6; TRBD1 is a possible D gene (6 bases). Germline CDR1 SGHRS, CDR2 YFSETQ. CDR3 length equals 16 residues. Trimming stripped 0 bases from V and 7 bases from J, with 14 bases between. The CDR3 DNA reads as TGCGCCAGCAGCTTGGTGGTACAGGGCTGGAATTCACCCCTCCACTTT. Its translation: CASSLVVQGWNSPLHF. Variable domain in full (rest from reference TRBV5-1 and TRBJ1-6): KAGVTQTPRYLIKTRGQQVTLSCSPISGHRSVSWYQQTPGQGLQFLFEYFSETQRNKGNFPGRFSGRQFSNSRSEMNVSTLELGDSALYLCASSLVVQGWNSPLHFGNGTRLTVT.

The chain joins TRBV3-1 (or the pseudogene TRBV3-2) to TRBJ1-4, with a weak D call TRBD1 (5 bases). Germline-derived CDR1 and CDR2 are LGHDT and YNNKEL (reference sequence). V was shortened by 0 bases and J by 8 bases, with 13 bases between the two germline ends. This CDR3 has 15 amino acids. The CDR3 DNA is TGTGCCAGCAGCCAAGACTCAGGGCGGCGAGAAAAACTGTTTTTT. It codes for CASSQDSGRREKLFF.

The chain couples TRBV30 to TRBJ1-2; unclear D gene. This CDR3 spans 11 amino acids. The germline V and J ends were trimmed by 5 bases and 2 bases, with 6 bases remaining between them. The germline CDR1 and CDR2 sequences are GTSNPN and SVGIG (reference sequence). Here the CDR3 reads CAWAQNYGYTF. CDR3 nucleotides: TGTGCCTGGGCCCAGAACTATGGCTACACCTTC.